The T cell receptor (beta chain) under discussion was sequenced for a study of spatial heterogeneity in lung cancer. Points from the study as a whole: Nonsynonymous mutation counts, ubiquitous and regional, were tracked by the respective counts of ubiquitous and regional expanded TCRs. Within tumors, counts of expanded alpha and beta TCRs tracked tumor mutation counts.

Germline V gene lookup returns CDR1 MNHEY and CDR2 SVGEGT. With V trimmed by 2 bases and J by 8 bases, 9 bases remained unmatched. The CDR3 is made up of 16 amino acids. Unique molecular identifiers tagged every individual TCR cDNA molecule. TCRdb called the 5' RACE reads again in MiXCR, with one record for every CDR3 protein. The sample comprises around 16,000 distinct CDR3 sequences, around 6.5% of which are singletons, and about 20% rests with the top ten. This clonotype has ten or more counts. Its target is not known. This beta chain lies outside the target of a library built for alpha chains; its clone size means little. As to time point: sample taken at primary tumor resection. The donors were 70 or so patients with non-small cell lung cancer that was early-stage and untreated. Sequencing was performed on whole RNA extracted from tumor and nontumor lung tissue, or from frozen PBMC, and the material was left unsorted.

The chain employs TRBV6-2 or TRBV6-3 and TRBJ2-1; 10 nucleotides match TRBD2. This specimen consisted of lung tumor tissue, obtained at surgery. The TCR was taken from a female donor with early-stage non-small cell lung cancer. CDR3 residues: CASSYTVAGGFYEQFF. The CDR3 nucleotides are TGTGCCAGCAGTTACACCGTAGCGGGGGGTTTCTATGAGCAGTTCTTC.